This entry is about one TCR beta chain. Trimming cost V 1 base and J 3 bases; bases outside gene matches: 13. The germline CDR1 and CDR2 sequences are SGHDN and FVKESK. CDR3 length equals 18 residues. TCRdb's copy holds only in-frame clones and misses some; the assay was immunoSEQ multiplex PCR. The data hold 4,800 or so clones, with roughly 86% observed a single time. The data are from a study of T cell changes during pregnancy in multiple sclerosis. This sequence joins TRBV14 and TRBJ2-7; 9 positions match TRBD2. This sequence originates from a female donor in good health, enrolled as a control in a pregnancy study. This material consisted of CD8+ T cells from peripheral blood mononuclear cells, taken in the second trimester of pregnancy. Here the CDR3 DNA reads TGTGCCAGCAGCCAAGGGCAACTAGCGGGTCTAGGCCGCTACGAGCAGTACTTC. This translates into CASSQGQLAGLGRYEQYF.